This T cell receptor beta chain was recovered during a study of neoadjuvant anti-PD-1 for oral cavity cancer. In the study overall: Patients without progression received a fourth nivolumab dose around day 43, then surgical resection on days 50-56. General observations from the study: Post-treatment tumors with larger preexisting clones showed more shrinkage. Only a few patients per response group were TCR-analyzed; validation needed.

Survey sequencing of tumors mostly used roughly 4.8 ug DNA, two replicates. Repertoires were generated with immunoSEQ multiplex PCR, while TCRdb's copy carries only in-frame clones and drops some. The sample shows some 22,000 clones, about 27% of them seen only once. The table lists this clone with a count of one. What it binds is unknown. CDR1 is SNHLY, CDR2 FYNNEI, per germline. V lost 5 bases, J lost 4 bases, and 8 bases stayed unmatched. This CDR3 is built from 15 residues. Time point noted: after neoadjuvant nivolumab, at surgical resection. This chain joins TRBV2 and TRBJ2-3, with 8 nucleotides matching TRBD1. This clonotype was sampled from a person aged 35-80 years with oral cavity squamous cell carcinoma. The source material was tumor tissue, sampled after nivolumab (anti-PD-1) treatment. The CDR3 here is CASSKQGAGSDTQYF. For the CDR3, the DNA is TGTGCCAGCAGTAAGCAGGGGGCAGGGTCAGATACGCAGTATTTT.